Given below is one TCR beta chain in context. The data derive from a study of cytomegalovirus exposure and HLA in healthy donors. Both 60 Vbeta primers and 13 Jbeta primers went into the PCR. The repertoire was sequenced with immunoSEQ multiplex PCR; TCRdb's copy has only in-frame clones and lacks some. The sample consists of approximately 100,000 clones, 75% of them appearing once. This CDR3 has 19 residues. The germline V gene encodes CDR1 SGHNT and CDR2 YENEEA. Deletions cut 4 bases from V and 9 bases from J, with 31 bases between. The origin of this receptor is a woman aged 18-30 years in good health and CMV-seropositive. The sequenced sample consisted of PBMCs. This chain joins TRBV11-3 and TRBJ2-1; D is perhaps TRBD2 (6 bases). Written as DNA, the CDR3 is TGTGCCAGCAGCTCTAACCGGGACTCTCGAGGAGTAGCCGAGAGTGAGCAGTTCTTC. Its protein is CASSSNRDSRGVAESEQFF.